The 27 T cell receptor beta chains below were found in one sample sequenced in a study of cytomegalovirus exposure and HLA in healthy donors. The PCR contained 60 Vbeta and 13 Jbeta primers. Assay used: immunoSEQ multiplex PCR; TCRdb lists only in-frame clones, some missing. Of some 150,000 clones listed, 75% to 85% are singletons. Sequencing used PBMCs. All receptors derive from a woman in her forties or fifties in good health and CMV-seronegative.

Points on this clone: Within the sample, other DNA sequences also encode this same CDR3. This rearrangement joins TRBV14 to TRBJ2-7, with no clear D. Trimming took off 0 bases at V and 7 bases at J, with 10 bases between the two ends. Germline V gene sequence: CDR1 SGHDN, CDR2 FVKESK. This CDR3 spans 13 amino acids. The CDR3 region has the DNA TGTGCCAGCAGCCAAGAAAGTTCACGGGAGCAGTACTTC. This encodes CASSQESSREQYF.

The chain is built from TRBV19 and TRBJ2-7, with TRBD1 matching over 7 bases. This CDR3 is built from 15 residues. V lost 5 bases, J lost 3 bases, and 10 bases stayed unmatched. From germline, CDR1 is LNHDA and CDR2 SQIVND (reference sequence). As DNA, the CDR3 is TGTGCCAGTAGTGGAAGGACAGGCAACGTCTACGAGCAGTACTTC. Amino acid sequence: CASSGRTGNVYEQYF.

This clone was observed a handful of times. This chain joins TRBV25-1 and TRBJ1-3, with 11 bases aligning to TRBD1. CDR1 and CDR2 (germline): MGHDK, SYGVNS. This CDR3 comprises 17 residues. Trimming cost V 5 bases and J 1 base; bases outside gene matches: 7. The CDR3: CASSPRTGGASGNTIYF. The CDR3, as DNA: TGTGCCAGCAGTCCCCGGACAGGGGGCGCATCTGGAAACACCATATATTTT. The whole variable domain, filled in from reference TRBV25-1 and TRBJ1-3, reads EADIYQTPRYLVIGTGKKITLECSQTMGHDKMYWYQQDPGMELHLIHYSYGVNSTEKGDLSSESTVSRIRTEHFPLTLESARPSHTSQYLCASSPRTGGASGNTIYFGEGSWLTVV.

The chain joins TRBV19 to TRBJ1-5, with D tentatively TRBD1 (6 bases). V lost 4 bases and J lost 6, with 22 bases in between. The CDR3 is 17 residues long. The V gene's germline CDR1 is LNHDA and CDR2 SQIVND (reference sequence). This CDR3 is CASSTSLIQGKGQPQHF. The CDR3 nucleotides are TGTGCCAGTAGTACCTCCTTGATACAGGGTAAGGGTCAGCCCCAGCATTTT.

This clone was picked up a small number of times. This chain joins TRBV6-4 and TRBJ2-2; no clear D gene. Deletions cut 5 bases from V and 1 base from J, with 8 bases between. Germline loops: CDR1 MRHNA, CDR2 SNTAGT. There are 14 residues in the CDR3. The CDR3 region is CASSPYGNTGELFF. For the CDR3, the DNA is TGTGCCAGCAGTCCCTACGGGAACACCGGGGAGCTGTTTTTT.

J is TRBJ2-1 and V is TRBV20-1, with a weak D call TRBD2 (5 bases). This CDR3 region has 11 residues. Between the trimmed V and J ends, which lost 5 bases and 9 bases, there was a span of 11 bases. Germline CDR1 and CDR2: DFQATT and SNEGSKA (reference sequence). DNA for the CDR3: TGCAGTGCTCCTATAGCGTTTGAGCAGTTCTTC. Amino acid sequence: CSAPIAFEQFF.

This chain links TRBV9 with TRBJ2-1, with 8 bases matching TRBD1. V lost 1 base and J lost 7; bases outside the gene matches: 10. The CDR3 has 16 amino acids. CDR1 and CDR2 from the germline V gene are SGDLS and YYNGEE. The CDR3 nucleotides read TGTGCCAGCAGCGTATATGGGGCAGGGGGCAAAAATGAGCAGTTCTTC. It is translated as CASSVYGAGGKNEQFF.

The V and J genes are TRBV19 and TRBJ1-2, with D uncertain. V was pared by 3 bases and J by 4 bases, with 15 bases between. The length of the CDR3 is 15 residues. From germline, CDR1 is LNHDA and CDR2 SQIVND (reference sequence). The CDR3 nucleotides read TGTGCCAGTAGTATCCCCTTATACAGTTCCTATGGCTACACCTTC. This translates into CASSIPLYSSYGYTF.

The J gene is TRBJ2-7, the V gene TRBV13; TRBD1 aligns across 7 bases. The trim removed 4 bases at V and 3 bases at J, leaving 3 bases unmatched. Per the germline V gene, CDR1 is PRHDT and CDR2 is FYEKMQ (reference sequence). The CDR3 runs to 13 residues. CDR3 amino acids: CASSSGQSYEQYF. The CDR3 region has the DNA TGTGCCAGCAGCTCGGGACAGAGCTACGAGCAGTACTTC. The full variable domain, in which reference TRBV13 and TRBJ2-7 provide the parts outside the CDR3, is AAGVIQSPRHLIKEKRETATLKCYPIPRHDTVYWYQQGPGQDPQFLISFYEKMQSDKGSIPDRFSAQQFSDYHSELNMSSLELGDSALYFCASSSGQSYEQYFGPGTRLTVT.

Comment on this clone: This sample includes further DNA sequences coding for the same CDR3. This chain joins TRBV13 and TRBJ1-4, with TRBD1 identical over 7 bases. Germline CDR1 reads PRHDT; CDR2 reads FYEKMQ (reference sequence). This CDR3 contains 14 residues. Trimming at V came to 5 bases and at J to 8 bases, leaving 8 bases not matched to a gene. This chain's CDR3 is CASSMRTGKEKLFF. For the CDR3, the DNA is TGTGCCAGCAGCATGAGGACAGGAAAGGAAAAACTGTTTTTT. The full variable domain, with the rest looked up from reference TRBV13 and TRBJ1-4, is AAGVIQSPRHLIKEKRETATLKCYPIPRHDTVYWYQQGPGQDPQFLISFYEKMQSDKGSIPDRFSAQQFSDYHSELNMSSLELGDSALYFCASSMRTGKEKLFFGSGTQLSVL.

This clone has a single count. This chain links TRBV28 with TRBJ1-3; tentatively, D is TRBD1 (6 bases). The CDR3 spans 15 residues. V dropped 2 bases and J dropped 6 bases, with 14 bases sitting between them. Germline CDR1 reads MDHEN; CDR2 reads SYDVKM. The DNA of the CDR3 is TGTGCCAGCAGTTTACCTTGGACAGTGCAAAACACCATATATTTT. Residues: CASSLPWTVQNTIYF.

The chain couples TRBV5-4 to TRBJ1-5; D gene uncertain. The germline gives CDR1 SGHNT, CDR2 YYREEE (reference sequence). V lost 2 bases to trimming and J lost 4 bases, with 7 bases between them. The CDR3 covers 13 residues. CDR3 bases: TGTGCCAGCAGCTTTGGGCCTAATCAGCCCCAGCATTTT. As protein: CASSFGPNQPQHF.

There are many counts of this clone. The chain combines TRBV7-2 with TRBJ2-7; 8 bases match TRBD1. V was pared by 5 bases and J by 6 bases, with 9 bases of the junction left unmatched. CDR3 length equals 14 residues. From germline, CDR1 is SGHTA and CDR2 FQGNSA. The CDR3 reads CASSISSQGAEQYF. The CDR3 DNA sequence: TGTGCCAGCAGCATTAGTTCCCAGGGGGCCGAGCAGTACTTC.

This chain links TRBV5-4 with TRBJ1-1; 7 bases match TRBD1. Unmatched junction bases numbered 3, after V lost 0 bases and J lost 4 bases. Germline V gives CDR1 SGHNT, CDR2 YYREEE (reference sequence). This CDR3 has 14 amino acids. The CDR3 spells CASSLDRGGTEAFF. CDR3 DNA sequence: TGTGCCAGCAGCTTGGACAGGGGAGGCACTGAAGCTTTCTTT.

This clone was seen just once. The V gene is TRBV5-4, the J gene TRBJ2-6, with D tentatively TRBD1 (6 bases). The CDR3 is 16 residues long. The V end was cut by 9 bases, the J end by 1 base, with 17 bases between. The germline CDR1 and CDR2 sequences are SGHNT and YYREEE (reference sequence). The CDR3 sequence is CATNQGGKSGANVLTF. CDR3 nucleotides: TGTGCCACCAACCAAGGGGGAAAATCTGGGGCCAACGTCCTGACTTTC.

V is TRBV7-3 and J is TRBJ1-1; TRBD1 agrees at 12 bases. CDR1 is SGHTA and CDR2 is FQGTGA in the germline V gene. V lost 5 bases, J lost 4 bases, and 5 bases stayed unmatched. The CDR3 extends over 15 amino acids. The CDR3 region is CASSRGTGGGTEAFF. In DNA, the CDR3 is TGTGCCAGCAGCAGAGGGACAGGGGGCGGCACTGAAGCTTTCTTT. Variable domain in full (rest from reference TRBV7-3 and TRBJ1-1): GAGVSQTPSNKVTEKGKYVELRCDPISGHTALYWYRQSLGQGPEFLIYFQGTGAADDSGLPNDRFFAVRPEGSVSTLKIQRTERGDSAVYLCASSRGTGGGTEAFFGQGTRLTVV.

This chain connects TRBV15 to TRBJ1-1, with D maybe TRBD1 (5 bases). The V end was cut by 6 bases, the J end by 11 bases, with 22 bases between. CDR3 size: 14 residues. Germline V gene lookup returns CDR1 LNHNV and CDR2 YYDKDF (reference sequence). The CDR3 sequence is CATRGRGGRVGAFF. In nucleotides, the CDR3 is TGTGCCACCAGGGGGCGTGGGGGGAGGGTTGGGGCTTTCTTT.

This clone was observed a single time. V and J are TRBV2 and TRBJ2-5, with D perhaps matching TRBD2 (6 bases). The ends were cut back, 7 bases at V and 6 bases at J, with 9 bases in the middle. Germline V lookup: CDR1 SNHLY, CDR2 FYNNEI. The CDR3 contains 11 residues. CDR3 bases: TGTGCCAGCACGGGGGTTAAGACCCAGTACTTC. Translating gives CASTGVKTQYF.

The chain links TRBV25-1 to TRBJ1-4, with D hard to call. The CDR3 contains 14 residues. Germline V gene sequence: CDR1 MGHDK, CDR2 SYGVNS. V was cut by 8 bases and J by 0 bases, with 10 bases left in between. For the CDR3, the DNA is TGTGCCAGCCGTGCCGGGACAACTAATGAAAAACTGTTTTTT. It yields the protein CASRAGTTNEKLFF.

This clone was seen just once. This sequence joins TRBV4-3 and TRBJ2-7; TRBD1 aligns across 8 bases. The trim removed 4 bases at V and 2 bases at J, leaving 4 bases unmatched. The CDR3 length is 14 residues. Germline V lookup: CDR1 LGHNA, CDR2 YSLEER. CDR3 residues: CASSRGQGPYEQYF. The CDR3 nucleotides are TGCGCCAGCAGCCGCGGACAGGGCCCCTACGAGCAGTACTTC.

The chain uses TRBV7-2 and TRBJ2-2; maybe TRBD1 (5 bases). Per germline, CDR1 SGHTA and CDR2 FQGNSA. Trimming removed 4 bases from V and 1 base from J, with 10 bases in between. The CDR3 is made up of 15 amino acids. Here the CDR3 DNA reads TGTGCCAGCAGCTGGGGCGGTTTGAACACCGGGGAGCTGTTTTTT. It is translated as CASSWGGLNTGELFF.

This rearrangement joins TRBV7-2 to TRBJ1-1; no firm D call. V was cut by 5 bases and J by 0 bases, with 10 bases left in between. Germline V gene data show CDR1 as SGHTA and CDR2 as FQGNSA. The CDR3 is 14 residues long. The DNA for the CDR3 is TGTGCCAGCAGCCGTTCACACATGAACACTGAAGCTTTCTTT. It specifies CASSRSHMNTEAFF.

This clone was seen a handful of times. The V gene is TRBV7-9, the J gene TRBJ2-4, with 8 bases identical to TRBD1. Germline values: CDR1 SEHNR, CDR2 FQNEAQ (reference sequence). The V and J ends lost 4 bases and 2 bases, in that order; junction bases with no gene match: 10. The CDR3 sequence is 17 residues long. This CDR3 reads CASSYSGTGASKNIQYF. Written as DNA, the CDR3 is TGTGCCAGCAGCTATTCCGGGACAGGCGCCTCCAAAAACATTCAGTACTTC.

V is TRBV6-5 and J is TRBJ1-5, with D possibly TRBD1 on 5 matching bases. CDR3 size: 15 residues. Germline V gene lookup returns CDR1 MNHEY and CDR2 SVGAGI. V dropped 2 bases and J dropped 4 bases, with 12 bases sitting between them. The CDR3 nucleotides are TGTGCCAGCAGTTACGGGCGGGGCGGGAATCAGCCCCAGCATTTT. Translated, it gives CASSYGRGGNQPQHF.

V is TRBV27 and J is TRBJ2-5; 10 nucleotides line up with TRBD1. The germline V gene has CDR1 MNHEY and CDR2 SMNVEV (reference sequence). J lost 4 bases, V lost 4 bases, and 9 bases had no gene match. CDR3 length equals 16 residues. In DNA form, the CDR3 reads TGTGCCAGCAGTTCCCGACAGGGGGCCTTGGGAGAGACCCAGTACTTC. Translated, it gives CASSSRQGALGETQYF.

The chain combines TRBV6-1 with TRBJ1-2, with D tentatively TRBD1 (5 bases). The germline V gene encodes CDR1 MNHNS and CDR2 SASEGT. The V and J ends lost 5 bases and 5 bases respectively, with 15 bases between them. The CDR3 is 14 residues long. The CDR3 spells CASSPLDTFYGYTF. The CDR3 DNA is TGTGCCAGCAGTCCCTTGGACACCTTTTATGGCTACACCTTC.

This clone was detected once. This sequence joins TRBV7-2 and TRBJ2-5; TRBD2 matches 13 bases. The CDR3 contains 16 residues. CDR1 and CDR2 (germline): SGHTA, FQGNSA. The V gene end was trimmed by 5 bases and the J gene end by 6 bases; junction bases not matched to a gene: 9. The CDR3 sequence is CASSQLTSGGPKTQYF. As DNA, the CDR3 is TGTGCCAGCAGCCAATTGACTAGCGGGGGGCCAAAGACCCAGTACTTC.